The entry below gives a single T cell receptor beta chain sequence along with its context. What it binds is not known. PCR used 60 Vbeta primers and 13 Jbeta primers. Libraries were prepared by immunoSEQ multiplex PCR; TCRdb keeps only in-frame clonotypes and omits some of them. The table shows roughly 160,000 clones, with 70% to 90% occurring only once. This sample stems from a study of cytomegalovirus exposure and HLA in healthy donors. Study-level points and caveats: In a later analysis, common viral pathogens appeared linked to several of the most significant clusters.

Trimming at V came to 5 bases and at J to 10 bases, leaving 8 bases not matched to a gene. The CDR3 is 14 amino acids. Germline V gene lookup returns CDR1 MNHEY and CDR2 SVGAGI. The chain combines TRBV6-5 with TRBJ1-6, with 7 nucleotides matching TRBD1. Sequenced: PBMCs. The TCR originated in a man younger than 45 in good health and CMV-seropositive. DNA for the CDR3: TGTGCCAGCAGTGCCGGGACAGCTAGCTCACCCCTCCACTTT. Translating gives CASSAGTASSPLHF.